This T cell receptor (beta chain) stems from a study of shared clonotypes between healthy human individuals. Whole-study context: Plates per donor: three CD4 naive, three CD4 memory, two CD8 naive, one CD8 memory.

For sorted subsets, roughly 200 ng DNA per replicate equaled roughly 30,000 T cell genomes. Measured with immunoSEQ multiplex PCR; TCRdb has only the in-frame clones, and not every one. Of around 700,000 clones in the sample, around 67% were seen once. Study results and limitations: It was the non-shared clonotypes that had lower generation probabilities than clonotypes shared by all four donors. Clonotypes that were shared across a few donors made up around 5% of naive CD4 clonotypes.

In regard to this clone: Its antigen is unknown.

The junction had 4 bases not matched to a gene; V was cut back by 6 bases and J by 1 base. Germline V lookup: CDR1 LNHDA, CDR2 SQIVND (reference sequence). The CDR3 is 15 amino acids. Sample: memory CD4+ T cells sorted from blood. Regarding subset: CD45RA-negative fraction. This chain connects TRBV19 to TRBJ2-7, with 12 nucleotides matching TRBD2. The clonotype was recovered from a woman under 40 in good health. The CDR3 sequence: CASSETSGSSYEQYF. CDR3 coding DNA: TGTGCCAGTAGCGAGACTAGCGGGAGTTCCTACGAGCAGTACTTC.